This T cell receptor beta chain stems from a study of blood T cell repertoires in COVID-19. Study overall: The analysed material was cDNA or gDNA that came from T cells, B-cell-depleted T cells, or PBMCs.

In the source study's methods: Nucleated cell counts were estimated from reference gene primer amplification. Generated by immunoSEQ multiplex PCR, the TCRdb table keeps only in-frame clones and is missing some. Clone size and V and J calls were adopted from that table, with D and trimming inferred from the DNA. This repertoire shows 130,000 to 150,000 clones, around 84% found once; its top ten account for roughly 6.2%. The study assigned cohorts using participant-reported clinical history. Within 2 weeks before study entry, exposed participants met a COVID-19 case. This clone was counted at least ten times. The CDR3 has 15 residues. Germline loops: CDR1 SGDLS, CDR2 YYNGEE. After removal of 2 bases from V and 7 bases from J, the junction contained 3 bases not matched to a gene.

The specimen was PBMCs or T cells enriched from blood (not recorded which). The sequence was collected from a woman in her 50s who had been exposed to COVID-19. This chain uses TRBV9 with TRBJ1-6; 10 bases match TRBD1. The CDR3 loop is CASSVLDRGNSPLHF. CDR3 bases: TGTGCCAGCAGCGTCCTGGACAGGGGGAATTCACCCCTCCACTTT.